The 31 T cell receptor beta chains below were found in one sample sequenced in a study of T cell responses to AZD1222 COVID-19 vaccine. TCRdb keeps only in-frame clones here, not all; method: immunoSEQ multiplex PCR. The top ten clones hold around 7% of a sample with around 130,000 clones, approximately 94% of them seen once. Here the sequenced sample was peripheral blood, taken on day 0 of AZD1222 vaccination. The origin of the receptors is an adult in good health.

The rearrangement uses TRBV18 and TRBJ1-1; 7 bases match TRBD1. This CDR3 is 14 amino acids long. Looked up from germline, CDR1 is KGHSH and CDR2 is LQKENI. V shed 6 bases, J shed 2 bases, and the junction held 6 bases outside the gene matches. The CDR3 DNA sequence: TGTGCCAGCTCGAGAAACAGGGGAAACACTGAAGCTTTCTTT. It encodes CASSRNRGNTEAFF.

The J gene is TRBJ2-7, the V gene TRBV2, with D possibly being TRBD1 or TRBD2 (5 bases each). Trimming took 1 base from V and 11 from J, leaving 12 bases between them. CDR1 SNHLY and CDR2 FYNNEI come from the germline V gene. The CDR3 has 12 residues. The CDR3 sequence: CASSEDAGSKYF. The DNA of the CDR3 is TGTGCCAGCAGTGAAGACGCAGGGAGTAAGTACTTC. Supplemented by reference TRBV2 and TRBJ2-7, the full variable domain reads EPEVTQTPSHQVTQMGQEVILRCVPISNHLYFYWYRQILGQKVEFLVSFYNNEISEKSEIFDDQFSVERPDGSNFTLKIRSTKLEDSAMYFCASSEDAGSKYFGPGTRLTVT.

The chain is built from TRBV6-5 and TRBJ1-2; tentatively, D is TRBD1 (6 bases). The CDR3 is 14 residues long. Trimming pared 5 bases from V and 4 bases from J, leaving 14 bases between. Looked up from germline, CDR1 is MNHEY and CDR2 is SVGAGI. The CDR3 bases are TGTGCCAGCAGTCGTAGGGGAGGGGGCTATGGCTACACCTTC. As protein: CASSRRGGGYGYTF.

This chain links TRBV21-1 with TRBJ2-7; TRBD1 is taken as the D call from the table, unchecked against the DNA. TRBV21-1 is deemed a pseudogene. The length of the CDR3 is 18 residues. CDR3 DNA: TGTGCCAGCAGCAAAGGGACAGGGGCCCCCCGGCCTTTCTACGAGCAGTACTTC. This gives the protein CASSKGTGAPRPFYEQYF.

The chain recombines TRBV24-1 with TRBJ1-5; 10 positions match TRBD1. V gave up 4 bases and J gave up 2 bases; unmatched junction bases: 10. The germline CDR1 and CDR2 sequences are KGHDR and SFDVKD. The CDR3 has 18 amino acids. CDR3 DNA: TGTGCCACCAGTGACGGGGACCGGGACAGGGGTGGCAATCAGCCCCAGCATTTT. Protein: CATSDGDRDRGGNQPQHF.

The rearrangement links TRBV7-9 to TRBJ1-6; the D gene is possibly TRBD1 (5 bases). The CDR3 totals 15 residues. The V end was cut by 5 bases, the J end by 8 bases, with 16 bases between. Germline values: CDR1 SEHNR, CDR2 FQNEAQ (reference sequence). The CDR3 DNA follows: TGTGCCAGCAGCCCTGGGGGTCGTTCGGATTCACCCCTCCACTTT. Residues: CASSPGGRSDSPLHF.

This sequence joins TRBV6-2 or TRBV6-3 and TRBJ1-5; TRBD1 matches 9 bases. Germline CDR1 is MNHEY and CDR2 is SVGEGT. CDR3 length: 17 residues. The ends lost 0 bases at V and 6 bases at J; junction bases unmatched: 9. The CDR3 sequence is CASSYSWGQGVGQPQHF. The CDR3 DNA sequence: TGTGCCAGCAGTTACTCGTGGGGACAGGGTGTAGGTCAGCCCCAGCATTTT.

The CDR3 DNA is TGTGCCAGCAGCTTAGCCGGGACAGTCATCCTCTCTGGAAACACCATATATTTT. It specifies CASSLAGTVILSGNTIYF. The rearrangement uses TRBV7-2 and TRBJ1-3, with 7 bases that match TRBD1. The CDR3 spans 18 residues. Germline assignment: CDR1 SGHTA and CDR2 FQGNSA. Germline trimming cut 0 bases from V and 0 bases from J; bases unmatched to any gene: 8.

By its share, this clone is medium-sized. The rearrangement joins TRBV6-6 to TRBJ2-7; 11 nucleotides line up with TRBD2. Germline lookup yields CDR1 MNHNY and CDR2 SVGAGI (reference sequence). The CDR3 loop spans 16 amino acids. Trimming at V came to 5 bases and at J to 6 bases, leaving 12 bases not matched to a gene. CDR3 sequence reads: CASSTEGSGRVGEQYF. The DNA for the CDR3 is TGTGCCAGCAGTACGGAGGGTAGCGGGAGGGTCGGCGAGCAGTACTTC.

This clone came up once. The chain couples TRBV5-1 to TRBJ2-7; D perhaps matches TRBD2 (5 bases). Deletions cut 4 bases from V and 5 bases from J, with 19 bases between. In germline, CDR1 is SGHRS, CDR2 YFSETQ. This CDR3 is 15 amino acids long. The CDR3 here is CASSPNPRTGNEQYF. The CDR3, as DNA: TGCGCCAGCAGCCCCAACCCCCGGACCGGGAACGAGCAGTACTTC. Full variable domain (rest looked up from reference TRBV5-1 and TRBJ2-7): KAGVTQTPRYLIKTRGQQVTLSCSPISGHRSVSWYQQTPGQGLQFLFEYFSETQRNKGNFPGRFSGRQFSNSRSEMNVSTLELGDSALYLCASSPNPRTGNEQYFGPGTRLTVT.

V usage is TRBV6-1 and J usage is TRBJ2-5; a possible D gene is TRBD2 (6 bases). Trimming removed 2 bases from V and 2 bases from J, with 12 bases in between. Germline-derived CDR1 and CDR2 are MNHNS and SASEGT. The CDR3 runs to 15 residues. CDR3 residues: CASSESSAGQETQYF. In DNA form, the CDR3 reads TGTGCCAGCAGTGAATCTAGCGCAGGACAAGAGACCCAGTACTTC.

The rearrangement links TRBV18 to TRBJ1-4, with D hard to call. Germline CDR1 reads KGHSH; CDR2 reads LQKENI. The CDR3 is 15 residues long. V gave up 6 bases and J gave up 6 bases, with 17 bases separating them. This CDR3 is CASSRGPGRDEKLFF. DNA of the CDR3: TGTGCCAGCTCCCGGGGTCCCGGCCGGGATGAAAAACTGTTTTTT. The variable domain in full, with the rest retrieved from reference TRBV18 and TRBJ1-4, is NAGVMQNPRHLVRRRGQEARLRCSPMKGHSHVYWYRQLPEEGLKFMVYLQKENIIDESGMPKERFSAEFPKEGPSILRIQQVVRGDSAAYFCASSRGPGRDEKLFFGSGTQLSVL.

The chain is built from TRBV29-1 and TRBJ2-1; tentatively, D is TRBD1 (6 bases). The germline CDR1 and CDR2 sequences are SQVTM and ANQGSEA. The CDR3 spans 13 residues. The V gene lost 3 bases and the J gene lost 9 bases, with 15 bases spanning the gap. CDR3 sequence (DNA): TGCAGCGTTGATGGGCAGGGGAAAGGTGAGCAGTTCTTC. Its translation is CSVDGQGKGEQFF.

V and J are TRBV7-9 and TRBJ1-2; TRBD1 might be the D (6 bases). The V gene's germline CDR1 is SEHNR and CDR2 FQNEAQ (reference sequence). The CDR3 is made up of 13 amino acids. Trimming took 6 bases from V and 5 from J, leaving 13 bases between them. CDR3 bases: TGTGCCAGCAGTTCAGGGGAGGGTTATGGCTACACCTTC. Translation: CASSSGEGYGYTF.

This clone came up once. J is TRBJ1-1 and V is TRBV9; 10 bases match TRBD1. V lost 5 bases and J lost 0; bases outside the gene matches: 10. The CDR3 covers 17 residues. CDR1 is SGDLS, CDR2 YYNGEE, per germline. DNA for the CDR3: TGTGCCAGCAGTGGGGACAGGGGTCCCCTAATGAACACTGAAGCTTTCTTT. Its protein product is CASSGDRGPLMNTEAFF.

The chain uses TRBV24-1 and TRBJ1-2, with D possibly matching TRBD1 (6 bases). Between the trimmed V and J ends, which lost 6 bases and 3 bases, there was a span of 10 bases. The CDR3 extends over 13 amino acids. Germline V gives CDR1 KGHDR, CDR2 SFDVKD. The CDR3 coding sequence is TGTGCCACCAGTCAGGGGTCAGACTATGGCTACACCTTC. Translation: CATSQGSDYGYTF.

The V gene is TRBV30, the J gene TRBJ1-2, with no clear D. This CDR3 spans 12 amino acids. The germline gives CDR1 GTSNPN, CDR2 SVGIG (reference sequence). V lost 1 base, J lost 6 bases, and 9 bases lay in between. CDR3 amino acids: CAWSGNMNGYTF. CDR3 nucleotides: TGTGCCTGGAGTGGGAATATGAATGGCTACACCTTC.

The CDR3 sequence: CASSLEGSLRTNEKLFF. The DNA of the CDR3 is TGCGCCAGCAGCTTGGAGGGGAGTTTACGCACTAATGAAAAACTGTTTTTT. This chain connects TRBV5-1 to TRBJ1-4, with a tentative D call TRBD1 (5 bases). Trimming took 0 bases from V and 2 from J, leaving 14 bases between them. The germline CDR1 and CDR2 sequences are SGHRS and YFSETQ. The CDR3 consists of 17 residues.

In this sample, this clone turned up once. J is TRBJ1-1 and V is TRBV6-5, with D tentatively TRBD1 (5 bases). Germline V gives CDR1 MNHEY, CDR2 SVGAGI. The CDR3 consists of 13 residues. Trimming took off 5 bases at V and 7 bases at J, with 14 bases between the two ends. CDR3 region: CASSPLGTDEAFF. CDR3 nucleotides: TGTGCCAGCAGTCCCTTGGGGACCGATGAAGCTTTCTTT.

J is TRBJ2-3 and V is TRBV5-6; D may match TRBD1 or TRBD2 (5 bases each). The germline V gene encodes CDR1 SGHDT and CDR2 YYEEEE. Trimming took off 3 bases at V and 3 bases at J, with 11 bases between the two ends. The CDR3 runs to 14 residues. DNA of the CDR3: TGTGCCAGCAGCTCCTCGGGACCGACAGATACGCAGTATTTT. Residues: CASSSSGPTDTQYF.

This clone has only one observation. The chain uses TRBV19 and TRBJ2-7, with 8 bases matching TRBD1. The CDR3 contains 14 residues. Losses at the gene ends were 5 bases for V and 0 bases for J; bases not matched to a gene: 3. Germline V gene lookup returns CDR1 LNHDA and CDR2 SQIVND (reference sequence). The CDR3 bases are TGTGCCAGTAGTCGTCAGGGGGCCTCCTACGAGCAGTACTTC. Translating it yields CASSRQGASYEQYF.

The chain uses TRBV6-1 and TRBJ2-2; D is perhaps TRBD2 (5 bases). The CDR3 consists of 17 residues. CDR1 is MNHNS, CDR2 SASEGT, per germline. Between the trimmed V and J ends, which lost 4 bases and 3 bases, there was a span of 18 bases. The CDR3 DNA is TGTGCCAGCAGTGCGCCTTACTTTATCGGGGACACCGGGGAGCTGTTTTTT. Translating gives CASSAPYFIGDTGELFF.

The chain recombines TRBV24-1 with TRBJ1-3; TRBD1 might be the D (6 bases). Per the germline V gene, CDR1 is KGHDR and CDR2 is SFDVKD. This CDR3 is 15 amino acids long. V was clipped by 5 bases and J by 1 base, with 11 bases between them. The CDR3 protein is CATSGQEGSGNTIYF. The DNA of the CDR3 is TGTGCCACCAGTGGACAGGAGGGGTCTGGAAACACCATATATTTT.

CDR3 sequence: CASADRGGRGPGNTIYF. CDR3 coding DNA: TGCGCCAGCGCTGACCGGGGGGGACGGGGCCCTGGAAACACCATATATTTT. The rearrangement uses TRBV4-1 and TRBJ1-3, with D tentatively TRBD1 (5 bases). The CDR3 is 17 residues long. Germline V lookup: CDR1 MGHRA, CDR2 YSYEKL. V was clipped by 8 bases and J by 2 bases, with 22 bases between them.

As for this clone: Other DNA sequences in the sample encode the same CDR3. The chain is built from TRBV28 and TRBJ1-5; D uncertain. Trimming took 3 bases from V and 0 from J, leaving 3 bases between them. CDR1 and CDR2 (germline): MDHEN, SYDVKM. The CDR3 extends over 13 amino acids. The CDR3 loop reads CASSLYSNQPQHF. The DNA of the CDR3 is TGTGCCAGCAGTTTGTATAGCAATCAGCCCCAGCATTTT.

The rearrangement links TRBV6-6 to TRBJ2-7; a weak D match, TRBD1 (6 bases). Germline CDR1 is MNHNY and CDR2 is SVGAGI (reference sequence). The length of the CDR3 is 13 residues. Trimming shortened V by 5 bases and J by 4 bases, and 12 bases separated the two germline ends. The CDR3 sequence: CASSPRDRYEQYF. The CDR3 region has the DNA TGTGCCAGCAGTCCCCGAGACAGGTACGAGCAGTACTTC.

In this sample, this clone turned up once. This sequence joins TRBV9 and TRBJ1-3; D remains ambiguous. CDR3 length equals 14 residues. The germline gives CDR1 SGDLS, CDR2 YYNGEE. Trimming removed 4 bases from V and 5 bases from J, with 13 bases in between. The CDR3 bases are TGTGCCAGCAGCATTACACCGGCTAGAAACACCATATATTTT. Protein sequence: CASSITPARNTIYF. Full variable domain (remainder filled in from reference TRBV9 and TRBJ1-3): DSGVTQTPKHLITATGQRVTLRCSPRSGDLSVYWYQQSLDQGLQFLIQYYNGEERAKGNILERFSAQQFPDLHSELNLSSLELGDSALYFCASSITPARNTIYFGEGSWLTVV.

This chain joins TRBV5-1 and TRBJ1-4; D gene ambiguous. CDR1 SGHRS and CDR2 YFSETQ come from the germline V gene. The CDR3 is 14 residues long. V shed 0 bases and J shed 7 bases, with 10 bases lying between them. The DNA for the CDR3 is TGCGCCAGCAGCTTGGACCCGAGGGCTGAAAAACTGTTTTTT. It translates to CASSLDPRAEKLFF.

The chain couples TRBV24-1 to TRBJ2-3; D is undetermined. CDR1 KGHDR and CDR2 SFDVKD come from the germline V gene. V was pared by 4 bases and J by 2 bases, with 6 bases between. CDR3 size: 13 residues. The CDR3 DNA follows: TGTGCCACCAGTGAGGCTTACACAGATACGCAGTATTTT. Its protein product is CATSEAYTDTQYF.

The rearrangement uses TRBV4-1 and TRBJ2-5; TRBD1 aligns across 9 bases. In germline, CDR1 is MGHRA, CDR2 YSYEKL. J gave up 3 bases and V 2 bases, and 4 bases lay outside the gene matches. The CDR3 extends over 15 amino acids. The CDR3 coding sequence is TGCGCCAGCAGCCAATTAGGGACAGGGAAAGAGACCCAGTACTTC. Its translation is CASSQLGTGKETQYF.

The chain links TRBV4-3 to TRBJ2-1; 13 bases agree with TRBD2. Losses at the gene ends were 0 bases for V and 8 bases for J; bases not matched to a gene: 16. This CDR3 is built from 20 residues. Germline V lookup: CDR1 LGHNA, CDR2 YSLEER. The CDR3 region is CASSQERLTSGRSKLHEQFF. In nucleotides, the CDR3 is TGCGCCAGCAGCCAAGAAAGACTGACTAGCGGGAGGTCTAAGCTACATGAGCAGTTCTTC.